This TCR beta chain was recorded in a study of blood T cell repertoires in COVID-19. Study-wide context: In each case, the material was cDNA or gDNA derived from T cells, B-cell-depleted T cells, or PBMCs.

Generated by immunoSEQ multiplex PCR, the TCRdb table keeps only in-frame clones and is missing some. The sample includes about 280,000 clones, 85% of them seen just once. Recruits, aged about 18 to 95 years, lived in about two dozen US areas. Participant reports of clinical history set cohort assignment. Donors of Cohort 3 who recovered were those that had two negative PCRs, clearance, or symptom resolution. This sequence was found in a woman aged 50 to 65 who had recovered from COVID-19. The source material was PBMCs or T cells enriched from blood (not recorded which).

CDR3 in amino acids: CASSSTGTGVSGGYTF. CDR3 bases: TGCGCCAGCAGTTCGACCGGGACAGGGGTTTCTGGGGGCTACACCTTC. The chain combines TRBV5-1 with TRBJ1-2; 10 bases are a match to TRBD1. This CDR3 has 16 amino acids. The V and J ends lost 5 bases and 8 bases, in that order; junction bases with no gene match: 15. Germline loops: CDR1 SGHRS, CDR2 YFSETQ.